Presented here are 10 T cell receptor beta chains from one specimen sequenced in a study of blood T cell repertoires in COVID-19. Produced via immunoSEQ multiplex PCR; TCRdb's table is partial and in-frame only. Of some 180,000 clones listed, 75% to 85% were seen once; the top ten hold approximately 10%. The sequenced sample was peripheral blood. These receptors were obtained from a woman in her 40s with COVID-19, enrolled during active disease.

About this clone itself: The same CDR3 is also encoded by other DNA sequences in this sample. This rearrangement joins TRBV6-5 to TRBJ1-3, with D tentatively TRBD1 (6 bases). The germline V and J ends were trimmed by 6 bases and 0 bases, with 6 bases remaining between them. CDR1 is MNHEY, CDR2 SVGAGI, per germline. CDR3 size: 13 residues. CDR3 sequence reads: CASRDSSGNTIYF. The CDR3 DNA sequence: TGTGCCAGCAGGGACAGCTCTGGAAACACCATATATTTT.

The CDR3 loop is CASSYRGRALHF. As DNA, the CDR3 is TGTGCCAGCAGTTACAGGGGGAGGGCCCTCCACTTT. The V gene is TRBV12-3 or TRBV12-4, the J gene TRBJ1-6; 8 nucleotides align to TRBD1. This CDR3 is 12 amino acids long. The J segment lost 14 bases and the V segment lost 4 bases, leaving 4 bases of the junction unmatched.

The rearrangement links TRBV2 to TRBJ2-7, with a possible D match to TRBD1 (7 bases). Germline loops: CDR1 SNHLY, CDR2 FYNNEI. The CDR3 runs to 15 residues. V was pared by 4 bases and J by 5 bases, with 18 bases between. CDR3 nucleotide sequence: TGTGCCAGCAGTGCGGGCAGGGGGGTAATCCACGAGCAGTACTTC. It translates to CASSAGRGVIHEQYF. Full variable domain (outside the CDR3, taken from reference TRBV2 and TRBJ2-7): EPEVTQTPSHQVTQMGQEVILRCVPISNHLYFYWYRQILGQKVEFLVSFYNNEISEKSEIFDDQFSVERPDGSNFTLKIRSTKLEDSAMYFCASSAGRGVIHEQYFGPGTRLTVT.

This clone was observed many times. This rearrangement joins TRBV7-8 to TRBJ1-1; D gene uncertain. The CDR3 runs 15 residues. The ends were cut back, 3 bases at V and 2 bases at J, with 13 bases in the middle. CDR1 and CDR2 (germline): SGHVS, FQNEAQ. CDR3 nucleotide sequence: TGTGCCAGCAGCTTGGTCCGGAGGCATAACACTGAAGCTTTCTTT. This sequence encodes CASSLVRRHNTEAFF.

The CDR3 region is CASSGAPGGGSSYNEQFF. CDR3 DNA sequence: TGTGCCAGCAGTGGGGCCCCTGGCGGCGGAAGCTCCTACAATGAGCAGTTCTTC. The chain has TRBV27 and TRBJ2-1, with TRBD1 as a possible D gene (5 bases). Trimming removed 5 bases from V and 0 bases from J, with 20 bases in between. The CDR3 covers 18 residues. Germline CDR1 reads MNHEY; CDR2 reads SMNVEV (reference sequence).

The chain couples TRBV6-1 to TRBJ1-2, with 7 bases that match TRBD1. Germline trimming cut 0 bases from V and 8 bases from J; bases unmatched to any gene: 12. Germline V CDR1 and CDR2: MNHNS, SASEGT. CDR3 length equals 16 residues. CDR3 nucleotides: TGTGCCAGCAGTGAAGCGGGGACAGAGACTGCAAGGGGCTACACCTTC. Amino acids: CASSEAGTETARGYTF.

The chain links TRBV30 to TRBJ2-3, with a possible D match to TRBD2 (6 bases). The CDR3 contains 15 residues. Trimming stripped 5 bases from V and 2 bases from J, with 17 bases between. Germline V CDR1 and CDR2: GTSNPN, SVGIG (reference sequence). The DNA for the CDR3 is TGTGCCTGGGCCCCAGTAGCGGTCGCCACAGATACGCAGTATTTT. Protein: CAWAPVAVATDTQYF.

The rearrangement links TRBV11-2 to TRBJ1-1, with D perhaps matching TRBD1 (5 bases). This CDR3 contains 16 residues. CDR1 is SGHAT and CDR2 is FQNNGV in the germline V gene. V was clipped by 5 bases and J by 0 bases, with 16 bases between them. The CDR3 spells CASSNNRQKLNTEAFF. CDR3 in DNA: TGTGCCAGCAGCAACAACAGACAGAAACTGAACACTGAAGCTTTCTTT.

The CDR3 DNA reads as TGCAGCGCCGACACAGGGGGTGGGCCTGGGGCCAACGTCCTGACTTTC. Protein: CSADTGGGPGANVLTF. The gene calls are TRBV29-1 and TRBJ2-6; 8 bases agree with TRBD1. The V segment lost 7 bases and the J segment 2 bases; nucleotides outside the gene matches: 10. The CDR3 has 16 residues. Germline CDR1 is SQVTM and CDR2 is ANQGSEA. Full variable domain (rest looked up from reference TRBV29-1 and TRBJ2-6): SAVISQKPSRDICQRGTSLTIQCQVDSQVTMMFWYRQQPGQSLTLIATANQGSEATYESGFVIDKFPISRPNLTFSTLTVSNMSPEDSSIYLCSADTGGGPGANVLTFGAGSRLTVL.

The V call is TRBV27, the J call TRBJ2-7; no definite D call. The germline V and J ends were trimmed by 6 bases and 2 bases, with 14 bases remaining between them. In germline, CDR1 is MNHEY, CDR2 SMNVEV (reference sequence). The CDR3 is made up of 14 amino acids. In DNA, the CDR3 is TGTGCCAGCAGCCAGGCCGAGAATACCTACGAGCAGTACTTC. Its translation: CASSQAENTYEQYF.